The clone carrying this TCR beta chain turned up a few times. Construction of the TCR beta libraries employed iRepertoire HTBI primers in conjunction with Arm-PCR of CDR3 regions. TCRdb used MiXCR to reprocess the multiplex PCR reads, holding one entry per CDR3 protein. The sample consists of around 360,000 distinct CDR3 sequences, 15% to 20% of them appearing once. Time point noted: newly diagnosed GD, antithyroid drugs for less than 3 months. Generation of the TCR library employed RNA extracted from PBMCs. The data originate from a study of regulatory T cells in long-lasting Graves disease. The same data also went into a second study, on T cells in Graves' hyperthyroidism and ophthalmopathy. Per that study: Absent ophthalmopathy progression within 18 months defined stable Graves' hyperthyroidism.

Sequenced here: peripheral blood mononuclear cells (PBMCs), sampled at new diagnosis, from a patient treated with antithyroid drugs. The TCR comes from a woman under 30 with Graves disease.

CDR3 in amino acids: CASSLGLRNEKLFF. The CDR3 DNA reads TGTGCCAGCAGCTTGGGACTTAGAAATGAAAAACTGTTTTTT. This rearrangement joins TRBV5-4 to TRBJ1-4; D gene ambiguous. This CDR3 region has 14 residues. Trimming pared 0 bases from V and 5 bases from J, leaving 8 bases between. CDR1 is SGHNT and CDR2 is YYREEE in the germline V gene (reference sequence). Based on the CDR3 plus reference TRBV5-4 and TRBJ1-4, the full variable domain is ETGVTQSPTHLIKTRGQQVTLRCSSQSGHNTVSWYQQALGQGPQFIFQYYREEENGRGNFPPRFSGLQFPNYSSELNVNALELDDSALYLCASSLGLRNEKLFFGSGTQLSVL.